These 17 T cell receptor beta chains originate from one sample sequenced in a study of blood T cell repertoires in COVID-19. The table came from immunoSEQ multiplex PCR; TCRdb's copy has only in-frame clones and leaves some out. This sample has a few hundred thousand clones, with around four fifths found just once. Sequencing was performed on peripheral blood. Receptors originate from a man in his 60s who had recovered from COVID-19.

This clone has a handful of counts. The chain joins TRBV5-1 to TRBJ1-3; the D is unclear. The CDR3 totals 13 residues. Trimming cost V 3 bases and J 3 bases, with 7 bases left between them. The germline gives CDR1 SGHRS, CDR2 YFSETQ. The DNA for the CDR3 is TGCGCCAGCAGCTCGAGGATTGGAAACACCATATATTTT. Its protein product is CASSSRIGNTIYF.

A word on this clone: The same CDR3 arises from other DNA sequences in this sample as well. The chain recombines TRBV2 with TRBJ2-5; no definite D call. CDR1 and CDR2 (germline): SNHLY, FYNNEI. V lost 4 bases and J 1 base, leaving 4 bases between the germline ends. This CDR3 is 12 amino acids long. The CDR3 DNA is TGTGCCAGCAGTGTATCCCAAGAGACCCAGTACTTC. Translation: CASSVSQETQYF.

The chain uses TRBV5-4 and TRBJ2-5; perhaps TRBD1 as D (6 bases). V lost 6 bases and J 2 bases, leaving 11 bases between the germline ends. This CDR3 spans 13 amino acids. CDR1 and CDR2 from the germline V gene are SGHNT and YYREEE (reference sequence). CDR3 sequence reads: CASKPGQQETQYF. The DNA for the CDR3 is TGTGCCAGCAAGCCGGGACAACAAGAGACCCAGTACTTC.

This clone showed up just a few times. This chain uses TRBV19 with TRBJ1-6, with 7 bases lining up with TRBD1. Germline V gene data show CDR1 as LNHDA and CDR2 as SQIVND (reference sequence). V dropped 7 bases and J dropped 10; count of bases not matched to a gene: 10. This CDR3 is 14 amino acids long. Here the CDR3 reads CASTRQGTDSPLHF. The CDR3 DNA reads TGTGCCAGTACCCGACAGGGTACCGACTCACCCCTCCACTTT.

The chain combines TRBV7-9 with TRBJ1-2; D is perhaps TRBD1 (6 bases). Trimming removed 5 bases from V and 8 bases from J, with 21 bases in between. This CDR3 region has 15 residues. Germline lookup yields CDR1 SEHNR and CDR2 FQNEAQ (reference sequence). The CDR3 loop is CASSRLGGRSEGYTF. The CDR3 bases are TGTGCCAGCAGCCGACTGGGGGGGCGATCAGAAGGCTACACCTTC.

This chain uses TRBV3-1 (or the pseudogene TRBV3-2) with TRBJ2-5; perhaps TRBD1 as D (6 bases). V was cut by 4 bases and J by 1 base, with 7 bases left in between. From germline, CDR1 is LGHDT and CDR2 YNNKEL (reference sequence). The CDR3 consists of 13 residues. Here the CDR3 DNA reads TGTGCCAGCAGCCTACAGGGCCAAGAGACCCAGTACTTC. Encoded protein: CASSLQGQETQYF.

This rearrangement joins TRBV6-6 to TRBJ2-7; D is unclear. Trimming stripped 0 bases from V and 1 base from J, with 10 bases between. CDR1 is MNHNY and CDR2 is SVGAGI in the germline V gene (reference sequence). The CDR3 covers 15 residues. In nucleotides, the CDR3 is TGTGCCAGCAGTTACTCGAGGCACGATTCCTACGAGCAGTACTTC. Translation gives CASSYSRHDSYEQYF.

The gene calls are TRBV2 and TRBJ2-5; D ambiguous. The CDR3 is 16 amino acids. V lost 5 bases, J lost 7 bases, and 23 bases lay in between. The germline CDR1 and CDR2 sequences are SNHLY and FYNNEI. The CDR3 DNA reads TGTGCCAGCAGTACGTTATCCCCTCTTGTGTCGGGGACCCAGTACTTC. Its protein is CASSTLSPLVSGTQYF. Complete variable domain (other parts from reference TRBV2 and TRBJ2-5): EPEVTQTPSHQVTQMGQEVILRCVPISNHLYFYWYRQILGQKVEFLVSFYNNEISEKSEIFDDQFSVERPDGSNFTLKIRSTKLEDSAMYFCASSTLSPLVSGTQYFGPGTRLLVL.

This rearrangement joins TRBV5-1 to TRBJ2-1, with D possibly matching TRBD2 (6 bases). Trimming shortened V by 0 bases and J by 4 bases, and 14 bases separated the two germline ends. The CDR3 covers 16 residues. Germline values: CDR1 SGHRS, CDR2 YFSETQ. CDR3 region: CASSLDASALYNEQFF. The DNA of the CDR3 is TGCGCCAGCAGCTTGGATGCTAGCGCCCTTTACAATGAGCAGTTCTTC.

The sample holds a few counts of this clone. The CDR3 protein is CATWRSGVREQYF. CDR3 sequence (DNA): TGTGCCACCTGGCGTAGCGGGGTCCGGGAGCAGTACTTC. The chain joins TRBV2 to TRBJ2-7, with 8 nucleotides matching TRBD2. Germline-derived CDR1 and CDR2 are SNHLY and FYNNEI. The trim removed 10 bases at V and 7 bases at J, leaving 12 bases unmatched. The CDR3 covers 13 residues.

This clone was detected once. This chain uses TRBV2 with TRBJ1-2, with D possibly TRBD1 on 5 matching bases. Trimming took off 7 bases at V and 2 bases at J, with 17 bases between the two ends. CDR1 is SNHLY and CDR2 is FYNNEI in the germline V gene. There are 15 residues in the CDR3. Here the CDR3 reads CASKTQGTPNYGYTF. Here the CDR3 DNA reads TGTGCCAGCAAAACCCAGGGCACACCCAACTATGGCTACACCTTC.

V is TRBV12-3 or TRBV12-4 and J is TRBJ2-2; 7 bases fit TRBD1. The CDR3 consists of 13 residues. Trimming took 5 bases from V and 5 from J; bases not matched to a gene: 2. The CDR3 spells CASSLRGTGELFF. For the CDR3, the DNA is TGTGCCAGCAGTCTCAGGGGGACCGGGGAGCTGTTTTTT.

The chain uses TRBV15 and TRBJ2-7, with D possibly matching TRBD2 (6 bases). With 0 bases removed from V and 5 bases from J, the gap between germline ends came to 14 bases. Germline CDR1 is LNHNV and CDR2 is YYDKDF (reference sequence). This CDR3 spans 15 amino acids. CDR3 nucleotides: TGTGCCACCAGCAGAGATCTGCAGGGCGGGAACGAGCAGTACTTC. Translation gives CATSRDLQGGNEQYF.

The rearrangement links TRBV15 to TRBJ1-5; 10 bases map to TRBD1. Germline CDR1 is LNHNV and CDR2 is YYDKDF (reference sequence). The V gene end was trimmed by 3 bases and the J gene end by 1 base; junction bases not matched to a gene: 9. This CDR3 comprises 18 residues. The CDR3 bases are TGTGCCACCAGCAGGGACTCGACAGGGGGCGAGAGCAATCAGCCCCAGCATTTT. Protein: CATSRDSTGGESNQPQHF.

As DNA, the CDR3 is TGTGCCAGCTCCGTTCTAGCGGGAAGCTACGAGCAGTACTTC. Translating it yields CASSVLAGSYEQYF. The chain joins TRBV18 to TRBJ2-7, with 9 bases that match TRBD2. V was clipped by 6 bases and J by 3 bases; unmatched bases: 6. Germline lookup yields CDR1 KGHSH and CDR2 LQKENI. The CDR3 length is 14 residues.

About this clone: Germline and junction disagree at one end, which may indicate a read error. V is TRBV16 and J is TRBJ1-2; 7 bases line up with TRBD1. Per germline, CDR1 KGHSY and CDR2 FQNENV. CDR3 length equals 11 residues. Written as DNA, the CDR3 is TGTGCCAGCAGCCAATGGGACAGAGGGCACTTC. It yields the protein CASSQWDRGHF.

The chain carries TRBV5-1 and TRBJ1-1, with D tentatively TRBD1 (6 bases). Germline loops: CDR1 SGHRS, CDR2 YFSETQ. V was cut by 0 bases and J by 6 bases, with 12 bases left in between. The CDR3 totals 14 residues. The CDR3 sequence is CASSLESWTAEAFF. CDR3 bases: TGCGCCAGCAGCTTGGAAAGCTGGACAGCTGAAGCTTTCTTT.